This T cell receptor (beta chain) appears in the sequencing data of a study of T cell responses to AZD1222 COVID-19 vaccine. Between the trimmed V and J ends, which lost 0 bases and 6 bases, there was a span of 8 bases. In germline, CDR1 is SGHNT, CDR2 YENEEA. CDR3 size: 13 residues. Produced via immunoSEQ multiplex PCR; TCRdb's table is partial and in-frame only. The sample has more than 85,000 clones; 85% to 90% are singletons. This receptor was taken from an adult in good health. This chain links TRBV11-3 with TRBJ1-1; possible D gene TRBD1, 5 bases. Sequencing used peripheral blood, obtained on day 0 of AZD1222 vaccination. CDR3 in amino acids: CASSLDRVSEAFF. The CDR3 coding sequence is TGTGCCAGCAGCTTAGACAGGGTGTCTGAAGCTTTCTTT. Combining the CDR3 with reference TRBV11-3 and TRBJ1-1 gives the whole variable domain EAGVVQSPRYKIIEKKQPVAFWCNPISGHNTLYWYLQNLGQGPELLIRYENEEAVDDSQLPKDRFSAERLKGVDSTLKIQPAELGDSAVYLCASSLDRVSEAFFGQGTRLTVV.